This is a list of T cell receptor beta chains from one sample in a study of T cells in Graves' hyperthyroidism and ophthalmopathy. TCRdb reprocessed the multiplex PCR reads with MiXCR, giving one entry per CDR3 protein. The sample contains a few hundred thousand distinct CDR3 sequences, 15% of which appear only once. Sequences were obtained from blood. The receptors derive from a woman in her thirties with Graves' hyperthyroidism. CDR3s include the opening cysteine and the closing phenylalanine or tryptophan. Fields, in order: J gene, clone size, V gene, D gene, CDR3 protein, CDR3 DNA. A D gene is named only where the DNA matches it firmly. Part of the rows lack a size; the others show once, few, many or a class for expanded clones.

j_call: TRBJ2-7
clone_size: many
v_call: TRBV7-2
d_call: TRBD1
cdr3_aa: CASSVRTGGHEQYF
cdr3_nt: TGTGCCAGCAGCGTACGGACAGGTGGCCACGAGCAGTACTTC

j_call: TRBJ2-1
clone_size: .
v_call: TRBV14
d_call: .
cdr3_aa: CASSQPNVANLFF
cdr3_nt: TGTGCCAGCAGCCAACCCAATGTGGCCAATCTGTTCTTC

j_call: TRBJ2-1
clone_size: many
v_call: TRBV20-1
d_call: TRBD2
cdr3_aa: CSAKLAGAYNEQFF
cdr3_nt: TGCAGTGCTAAACTAGCGGGAGCCTACAATGAGCAGTTCTTC

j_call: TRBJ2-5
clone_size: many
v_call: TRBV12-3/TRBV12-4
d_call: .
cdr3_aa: CASSVGGPAGETQYF
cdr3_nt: TGTGCCAGCAGTGTAGGAGGGCCGGCGGGTGAGACCCAGTACTTC

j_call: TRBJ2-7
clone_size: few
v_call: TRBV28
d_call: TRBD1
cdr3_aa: CASSFMFGEPDHRGPYEQYF
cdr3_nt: TGTGCCAGCAGTTTTATGTTTGGGGAGCCCGATCACAGGGGGCCCTACGAGCAGTACTTC

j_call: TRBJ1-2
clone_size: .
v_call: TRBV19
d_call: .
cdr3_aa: CASRPPVNYGYTF
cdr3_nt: TGTGCCAGTCGACCCCCGGTTAACTATGGCTACACCTTC

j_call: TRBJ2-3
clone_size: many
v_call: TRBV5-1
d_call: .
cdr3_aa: CASSWRERTDTQYF
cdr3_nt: TGCGCCAGCAGCTGGCGGGAAAGGACAGATACGCAGTATTTT

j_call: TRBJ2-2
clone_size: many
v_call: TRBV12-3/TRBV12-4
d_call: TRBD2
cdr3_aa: CASSRTSGSTTGELFF
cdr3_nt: TGTGCCAGCAGTAGGACTAGCGGGAGTACCACCGGGGAGCTGTTTTTT

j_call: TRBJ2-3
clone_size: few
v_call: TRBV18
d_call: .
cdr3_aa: CASSLISGVITDTQYF
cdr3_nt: TGTGCCAGCTCACTCATTTCCGGGGTGATCACAGATACGCAGTATTTT

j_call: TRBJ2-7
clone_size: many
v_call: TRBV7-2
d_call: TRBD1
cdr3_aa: CASSLEMGTAFYEQYF
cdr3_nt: TGTGCCAGCAGCTTAGAAATGGGGACAGCCTTCTACGAGCAGTACTTC

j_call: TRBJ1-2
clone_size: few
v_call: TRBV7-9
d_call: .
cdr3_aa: CASSSQPGLQSKRYGYTF
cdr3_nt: TGTGCCAGCAGCTCGCAACCGGGACTCCAATCCAAGAGATATGGCTACACCTTC

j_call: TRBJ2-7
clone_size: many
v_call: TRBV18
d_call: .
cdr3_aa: CASSPKVSSYEQYF
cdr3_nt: TGTGCCAGCTCACCGAAGGTCTCCTCGTACGAGCAGTACTTC

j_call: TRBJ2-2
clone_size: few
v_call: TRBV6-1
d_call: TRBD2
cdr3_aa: CASSYLAGATGELFF
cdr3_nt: TGTGCCAGCAGTTATTTAGCGGGAGCCACCGGGGAGCTGTTTTTT

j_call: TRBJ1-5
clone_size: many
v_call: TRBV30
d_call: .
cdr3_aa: CAWSPDTPNQPQHF
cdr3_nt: TGTGCCTGGAGTCCCGACACCCCGAATCAGCCCCAGCATTTT

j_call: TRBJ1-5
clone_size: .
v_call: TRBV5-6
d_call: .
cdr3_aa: CASTNSAGGQPQHF
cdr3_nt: TGTGCCAGCACCAACTCGGCTGGGGGGCAGCCCCAGCATTTT

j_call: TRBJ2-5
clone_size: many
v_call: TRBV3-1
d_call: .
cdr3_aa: CASGPGGGEETQYF
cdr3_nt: TGTGCCAGCGGTCCCGGAGGGGGTGAAGAGACCCAGTACTTC

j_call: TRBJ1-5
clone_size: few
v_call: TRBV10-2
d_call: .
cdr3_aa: CASSEFGVDQPQHF
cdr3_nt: TGCGCCAGCAGTGAGTTCGGGGTTGATCAGCCCCAGCATTTT

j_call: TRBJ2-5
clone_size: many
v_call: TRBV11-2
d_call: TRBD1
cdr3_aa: CASSARDRERETQYF
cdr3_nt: TGTGCCAGCAGCGCCCGGGACAGGGAACGAGAGACCCAGTACTTC

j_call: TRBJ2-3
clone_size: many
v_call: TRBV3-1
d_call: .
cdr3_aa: CASSQDLEPDTQYF
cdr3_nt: TGTGCCAGCAGCCAAGATCTTGAACCAGATACGCAGTATTTT

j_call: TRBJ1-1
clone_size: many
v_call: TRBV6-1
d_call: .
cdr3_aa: CASSRGGTEAFF
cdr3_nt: TGTGCCAGCAGTCGGGGCGGCACTGAAGCTTTCTTT

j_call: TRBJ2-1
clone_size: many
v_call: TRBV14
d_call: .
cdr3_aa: CASSQVSGNYNEQFF
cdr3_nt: TGTGCCAGCAGCCAAGTTTCCGGAAATTACAATGAGCAGTTCTTC

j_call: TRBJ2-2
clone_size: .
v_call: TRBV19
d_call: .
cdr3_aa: CAGLGKRPGRELFF
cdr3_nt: TGTGCCGGATTGGGGAAACGACCGGGCCGGGAGCTGTTTTTT

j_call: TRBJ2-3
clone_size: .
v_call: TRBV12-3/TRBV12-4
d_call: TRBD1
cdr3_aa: CATGQGTDTQYF
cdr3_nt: TGTGCCACTGGACAGGGCACAGATACGCAGTATTTT